This entry features one T cell receptor (beta chain) sequence. Its antigen is not yet known. Base quality data are lacking; no much larger clone is found one base away. TCRbeta CDR3 regions were amplified from genomic DNA by means of the immunoSEQ Assay, a bias-controlled multiplex PCR. The study's own analysis went as follows. Nucleated cell counts per sample were estimated from amplification of reference gene primers within the assay. Sequence reads were collapsed and filtered to measure the absolute abundance of every unique TCRbeta CDR3 rearrangement. For each sample, productive Simpson clonality was calculated as the square root of Simpson's diversity index across productive rearrangements. TCRdb's version of the immuneACCESS table is confined to in-frame rearrangements and falls short of the full clone set. An unresolved V gene accounts for under half of the shortfall where checked; the remainder is of unknown origin. That table supplies the V and J calls and clone size; D and trimming were determined from the DNA. The sample table contains about 350,000 clones; only one count was recorded for 88% of them. Of the sample, under 1.2% falls within the top ten clones.

These data come from a study of blood T cell repertoires in COVID-19 (dated by TCRdb to about 2020). In the study overall: Collaborator samples came from the United States, Italy and Spain and covered acute and convalescent phases of COVID-19. The repertoires were made available in a free public database intended to serve as a resource for research on the immune response to SARS-CoV-2. Subjects who had been exposed to COVID-19, were actively infected with it, or had recovered from it provided the deeply sampled blood TCRbeta repertoires that made up the dataset. Where HLA class I and class II types were available, the types were taken from metadata supplied by the sample provider, not from assay-based typing. The sample metadata nearly always contained a de-identified subject ID, COVID-19 status, age in years and sex. The samples were drawn from the first 160 participants of the ongoing ImmuneRACE study and from more than 1,000 subjects provided by 6 global collaborators. The prospective study material was composed of cDNA or gDNA derived from T cells, B-cell-depleted T cells, or PBMCs.

Participants in the prospective study were aged 18 to 89 years, lived in about two dozen United States geographic areas, and enrolled through a virtual design. Cohort assignment in the prospective study relied on participant-reported clinical history from a screening survey and a study questionnaire. Exposed participants were defined as having been in contact with someone with a PCR-confirmed or clinician-diagnosed COVID-19 case within 2 weeks of study entry. In the prospective study, whole blood, serum and a nasopharyngeal or oropharyngeal swab were collected from each participant by mobile phlebotomists. Prospective study participants could optionally give additional blood draws and questionnaires over an approximately two-month period. Prospective study blood samples were shipped either frozen or at room temperature before DNA extraction. The research as a whole found: Clinical and demographic metadata were provided uncurated, with the amount varying by source and participant.

According to the germline V gene, CDR1 reads SQVTM and CDR2 reads ANQGSEA. V was cut back by 6 bases and J by 4 bases, leaving a gap of 12 bases between them. The CDR3 runs 12 amino acids, cysteine and phenylalanine included. The read is trimmed to its CDR3 DNA, 36 bases read in frame from base 1. The rearrangement joined TRBV29-1 to TRBJ1-1, with a weak D call of TRBD1 (5 bases match). The sample comprised PBMCs or T cells enriched from blood (not recorded which). The clonotype originates from a woman between 25 and 40 years old who had been exposed to COVID-19. The CDR3 protein is CSVPYGGTEAFF. In nucleotide form, the sequence is TGCAGCGTCCCCTACGGGGGCACTGAAGCTTTCTTT. The full variable domain, with segments outside the CDR3 supplied by the reference TRBV29-1 and TRBJ1-1 proteins, appears as SAVISQKPSRDICQRGTSLTIQCQVDSQVTMMFWYRQQPGQSLTLIATANQGSEATYESGFVIDKFPISRPNLTFSTLTVSNMSPEDSSIYLCSVPYGGTEAFFGQGTRLTVV.